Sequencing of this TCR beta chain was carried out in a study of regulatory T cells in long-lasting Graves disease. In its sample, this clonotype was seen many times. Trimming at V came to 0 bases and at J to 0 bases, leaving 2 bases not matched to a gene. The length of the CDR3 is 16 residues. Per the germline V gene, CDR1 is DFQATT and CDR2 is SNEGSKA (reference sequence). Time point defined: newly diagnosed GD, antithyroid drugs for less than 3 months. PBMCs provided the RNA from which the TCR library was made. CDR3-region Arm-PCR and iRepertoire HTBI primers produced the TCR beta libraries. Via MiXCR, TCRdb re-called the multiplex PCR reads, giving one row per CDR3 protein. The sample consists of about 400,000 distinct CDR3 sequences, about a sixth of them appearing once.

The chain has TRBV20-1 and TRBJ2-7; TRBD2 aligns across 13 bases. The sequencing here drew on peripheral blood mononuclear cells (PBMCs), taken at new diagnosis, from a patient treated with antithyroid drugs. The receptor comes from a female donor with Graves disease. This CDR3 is CSARDGTSGVSYEQYF. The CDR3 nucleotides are TGCAGTGCTAGAGATGGGACTAGCGGGGTCTCCTACGAGCAGTACTTC.